This T cell receptor beta chain was documented in a study of blood T cell repertoires in COVID-19. As for the study in general: Samples representing acute and convalescent COVID-19 were sourced from the United States, Italy and Spain.

The germline gives CDR1 SGHVS, CDR2 FNYEAQ. The trim removed 5 bases at V and 5 bases at J, leaving 6 bases unmatched. The CDR3 covers 15 residues. Assay: immunoSEQ multiplex PCR; the TCRdb copy retains only in-frame clones and omits some. The sample lists about 60,000 clones, more than 60% seen once, with 9.7% in the top ten. The rearrangement joins TRBV7-6 to TRBJ2-5; 12 bases fit TRBD1. This receptor was obtained from a human donor in a cohort sampled during active COVID-19. Sequenced sample: peripheral blood. CDR3 sequence reads: CASSPGTGGLETQYF. Written as DNA, the CDR3 is TGTGCCAGCAGCCCGGGGACAGGGGGCCTGGAGACCCAGTACTTC.